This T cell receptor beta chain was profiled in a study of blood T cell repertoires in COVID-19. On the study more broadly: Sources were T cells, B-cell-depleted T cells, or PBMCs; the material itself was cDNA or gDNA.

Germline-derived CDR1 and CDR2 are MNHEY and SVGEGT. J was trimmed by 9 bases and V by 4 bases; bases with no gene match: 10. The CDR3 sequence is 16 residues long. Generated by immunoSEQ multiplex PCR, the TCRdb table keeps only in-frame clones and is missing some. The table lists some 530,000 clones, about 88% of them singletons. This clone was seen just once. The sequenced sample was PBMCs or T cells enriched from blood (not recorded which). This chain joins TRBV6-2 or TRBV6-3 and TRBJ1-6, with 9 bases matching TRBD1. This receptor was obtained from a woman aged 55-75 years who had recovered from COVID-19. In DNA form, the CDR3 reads TGTGCCAGCAGTTTGAGGGGGACAGGGTTTGGTTCACCCCTCCACTTT. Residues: CASSLRGTGFGSPLHF.